The count of the clone carrying this T cell receptor beta chain is one. Its antigen is currently unknown. These data belong to a study of cytomegalovirus exposure and HLA in healthy donors. Study observations and caveats: Links to common viral pathogens appeared, in a later analysis, for several of the most significant clusters.

A multiplex PCR was run with 60 Vbeta primers and 13 Jbeta primers. TCRdb keeps only in-frame clones here, not all; method: immunoSEQ multiplex PCR. The repertoire consists of approximately 160,000 clones, with 80% occurring once and the leading ten covering roughly 4.5%. Donors showed nominal health when sampled, although they likely had unrecorded immune exposures. Trimming took 5 bases from V and 3 from J; bases not matched to a gene: 17. The CDR3 sequence is 19 residues long. Germline CDR1 reads SGHVS; CDR2 reads FNYEAQ. The chain links TRBV7-6 to TRBJ1-3; 9 nucleotides agree with TRBD1. The sequencing input was PBMCs. This receptor was obtained from a woman in her fifties or sixties in good health and CMV-seropositive. The CDR3 DNA is TGTGCCAGCAGCCTCAACCACCGTACAACAGGGGGCGGTGGAAACACCATATATTTT. This encodes CASSLNHRTTGGGGNTIYF.